This T cell receptor (beta chain) was observed in a study of T cell responses to AZD1222 COVID-19 vaccine. Study results and limitations: At baseline, seropositivity was found in only 5 to 7 AZD1222 recipients.

Details on this clone: Its antigen is still unknown.

TCRdb's copy holds only in-frame clones and misses some; the assay was immunoSEQ multiplex PCR. The table lists approximately 130,000 clones, approximately 86% of them singletons. This TCR was sampled from an adult who received the AZD1222 COVID-19 vaccine. Sequences were derived from peripheral blood, sampled 28 days after the second AZD1222 dose.

The CDR3 nucleotides are TGTGCCAGCAGTTTATATCCAGGCTCCGAGCAGTACTTC. Its translation: CASSLYPGSEQYF. The chain has TRBV27 and TRBJ2-7; D is unclear. Trimming took off 1 base at V and 6 bases at J, with 10 bases between the two ends. Germline values: CDR1 MNHEY, CDR2 SMNVEV (reference sequence). The CDR3 covers 13 residues.